This T cell receptor beta chain comes out of a study of blood T cell repertoires in COVID-19. For the study at large: The analysed material was cDNA or gDNA that came from T cells, B-cell-depleted T cells, or PBMCs.

The CDR3 is made up of 13 amino acids. Germline-derived CDR1 and CDR2 are SQVTM and ANQGSEA. Trimming shortened V by 7 bases and J by 6 bases, and 15 bases separated the two germline ends. Assignment of participants to cohorts was predicated upon participant-reported clinical history. Some clones are missing from TCRdb's copy, which holds only in-frame ones; the method was immunoSEQ multiplex PCR. The sample lists a few hundred thousand clones, about 88% seen once, with 9.5% in the top ten. The chain is built from TRBV29-1 and TRBJ1-4, with TRBD1 as a possible D gene (6 bases). This sequence was found in a woman aged 40 to 49 who had recovered from COVID-19. Source material: PBMCs or T cells enriched from blood (not recorded which). CDR3 nucleotide sequence: TGCAGCGCTCGGACAGCTGGGGATGAAAAACTGTTTTTT. Amino acid sequence: CSARTAGDEKLFF.